At least ten counts were recorded for the clone carrying this T cell receptor beta chain. Its antigen is not identified. The CDR3 length is 15 residues. The V and J ends lost 3 bases and 3 bases respectively, with 14 bases between them. Germline assignment: CDR1 LGHNA and CDR2 YNFKEQ. The data were obtained in a study of T-cell memory formation after mild COVID-19. In the study overall: Largely donor-specific TCR clusters were found.

One entry per CDR3 protein results from TCRdb running MiXCR on the 5' RACE reads. Altogether 25,000 to 35,000 distinct CDR3 sequences are present, around 6.8% being singletons, with the ten largest covering roughly an eighth. The study, taken as a whole, reports: For contracting clones, CD4+ ones sat mainly in CM and EM, CD8+ in EMRA. Some clones that responded turned up in pre-infection memory, which suggests that cross-reactive memory joined in.

Sequences were obtained from PBMCs or a T cell subset sorted from them (not recorded which). The origin of this receptor is an adult woman who had mild COVID-19 (a few samples of this study predate the infection). Cell type and time point are not known. The gene calls are TRBV4-2 and TRBJ2-5; D could derive from TRBD1 or TRBD2 (5 bases each). The CDR3 DNA sequence: TGTGCCAGCAGCCACCTATGGGACCGGAAAGAGACCCAGTACTTC. Protein: CASSHLWDRKETQYF.